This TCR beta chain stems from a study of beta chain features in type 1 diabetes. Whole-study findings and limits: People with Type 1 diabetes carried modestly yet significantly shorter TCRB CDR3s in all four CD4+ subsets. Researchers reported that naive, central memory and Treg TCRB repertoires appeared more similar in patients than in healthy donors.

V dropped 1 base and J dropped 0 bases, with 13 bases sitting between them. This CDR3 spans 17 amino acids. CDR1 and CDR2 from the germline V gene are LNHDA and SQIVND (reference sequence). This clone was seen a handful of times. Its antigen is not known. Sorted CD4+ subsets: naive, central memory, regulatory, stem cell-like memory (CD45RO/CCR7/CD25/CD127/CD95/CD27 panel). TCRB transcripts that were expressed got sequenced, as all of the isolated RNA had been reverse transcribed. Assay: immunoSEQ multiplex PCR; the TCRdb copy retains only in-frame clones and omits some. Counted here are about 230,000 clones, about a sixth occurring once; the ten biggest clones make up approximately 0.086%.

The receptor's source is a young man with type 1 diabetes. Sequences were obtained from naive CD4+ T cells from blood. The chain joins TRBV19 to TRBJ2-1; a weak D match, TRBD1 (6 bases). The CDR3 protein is CASSIVRGSSSYNEQFF. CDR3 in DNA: TGTGCCAGTAGTATAGTTAGGGGGAGCAGCTCCTACAATGAGCAGTTCTTC.